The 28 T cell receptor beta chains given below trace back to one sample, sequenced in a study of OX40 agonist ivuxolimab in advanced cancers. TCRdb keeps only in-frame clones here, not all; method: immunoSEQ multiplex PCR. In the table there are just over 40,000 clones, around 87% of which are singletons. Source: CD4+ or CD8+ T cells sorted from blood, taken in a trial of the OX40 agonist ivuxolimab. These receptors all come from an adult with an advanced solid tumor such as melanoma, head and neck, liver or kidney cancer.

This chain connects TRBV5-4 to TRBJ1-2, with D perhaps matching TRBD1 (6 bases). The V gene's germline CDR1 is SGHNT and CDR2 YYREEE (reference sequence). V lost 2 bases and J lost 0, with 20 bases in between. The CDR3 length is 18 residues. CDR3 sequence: CASSLGRGALGANYGYTF. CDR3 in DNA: TGTGCCAGCAGCTTAGGACGGGGGGCGCTGGGAGCTAACTATGGCTACACCTTC. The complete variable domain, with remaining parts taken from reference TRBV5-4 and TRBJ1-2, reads ETGVTQSPTHLIKTRGQQVTLRCSSQSGHNTVSWYQQALGQGPQFIFQYYREEENGRGNFPPRFSGLQFPNYSSELNVNALELDDSALYLCASSLGRGALGANYGYTFGSGTRLTVV.

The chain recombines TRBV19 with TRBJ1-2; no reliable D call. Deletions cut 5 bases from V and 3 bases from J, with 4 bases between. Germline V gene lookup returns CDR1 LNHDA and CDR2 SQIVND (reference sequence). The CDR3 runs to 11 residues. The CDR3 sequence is CASSPDYGYTF. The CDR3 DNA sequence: TGTGCCAGTAGTCCGGACTATGGCTACACCTTC.

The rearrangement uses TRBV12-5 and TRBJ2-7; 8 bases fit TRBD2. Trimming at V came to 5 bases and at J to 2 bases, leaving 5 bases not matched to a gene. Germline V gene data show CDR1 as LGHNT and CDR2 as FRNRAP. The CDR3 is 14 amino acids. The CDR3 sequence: CASGPSGSPYEQYF. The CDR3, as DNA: TGTGCTAGTGGTCCCAGCGGGAGCCCCTACGAGCAGTACTTC.

The CDR3 DNA follows: TGTGCCAGCAGCTGGCAGTACACCGGGGAGCTGTTTTTT. Translating it yields CASSWQYTGELFF. V usage is TRBV7-9 and J usage is TRBJ2-2; D uncertain. Germline V gives CDR1 SEHNR, CDR2 FQNEAQ (reference sequence). CDR3 length: 13 amino acids. V dropped 4 bases and J dropped 3 bases, with 6 bases sitting between them.

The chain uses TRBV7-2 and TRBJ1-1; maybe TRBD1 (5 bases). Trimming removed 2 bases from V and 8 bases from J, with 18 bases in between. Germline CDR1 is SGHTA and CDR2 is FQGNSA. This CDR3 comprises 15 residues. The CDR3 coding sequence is TGTGCCAGCAGCTTAAGGGCAACTTGGGGCTCCGAAGCTTTCTTT. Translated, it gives CASSLRATWGSEAFF.

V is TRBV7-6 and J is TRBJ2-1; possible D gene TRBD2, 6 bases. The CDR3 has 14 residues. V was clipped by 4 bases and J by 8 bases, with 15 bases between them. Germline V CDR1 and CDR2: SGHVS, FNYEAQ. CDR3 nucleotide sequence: TGTGCCAGCAGCTCCGGAACTAGCTTGTATGAGCAGTTCTTC. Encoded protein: CASSSGTSLYEQFF.

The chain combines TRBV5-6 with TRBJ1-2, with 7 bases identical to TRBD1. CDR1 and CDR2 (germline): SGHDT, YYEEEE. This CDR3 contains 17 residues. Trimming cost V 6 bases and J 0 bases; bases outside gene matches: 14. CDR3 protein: CASNGDSSPLPNYGYTF. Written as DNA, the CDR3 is TGTGCCAGCAACGGGGACAGCTCCCCTCTACCTAACTATGGCTACACCTTC.

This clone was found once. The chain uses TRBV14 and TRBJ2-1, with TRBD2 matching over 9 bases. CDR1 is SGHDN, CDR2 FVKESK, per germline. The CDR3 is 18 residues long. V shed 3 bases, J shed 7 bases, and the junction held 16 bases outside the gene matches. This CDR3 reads CASSHLGGVSGSVNEQFF. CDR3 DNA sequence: TGTGCCAGCAGCCATCTGGGCGGGGTTAGCGGGAGTGTAAATGAGCAGTTCTTC.

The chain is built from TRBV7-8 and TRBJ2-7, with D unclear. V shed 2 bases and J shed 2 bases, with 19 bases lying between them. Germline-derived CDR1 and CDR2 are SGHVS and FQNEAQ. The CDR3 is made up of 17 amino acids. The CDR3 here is CASSLTSDVHSPYEQYF. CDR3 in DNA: TGTGCCAGCAGCTTAACCTCGGACGTTCATTCTCCCTACGAGCAGTACTTC.

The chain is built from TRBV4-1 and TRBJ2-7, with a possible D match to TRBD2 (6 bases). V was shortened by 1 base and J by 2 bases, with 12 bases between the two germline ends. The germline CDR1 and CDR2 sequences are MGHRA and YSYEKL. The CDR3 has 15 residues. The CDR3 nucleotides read TGCGCCAGCAGCCAAGGACGGGAGCTACCCTACGAGCAGTACTTC. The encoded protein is CASSQGRELPYEQYF.

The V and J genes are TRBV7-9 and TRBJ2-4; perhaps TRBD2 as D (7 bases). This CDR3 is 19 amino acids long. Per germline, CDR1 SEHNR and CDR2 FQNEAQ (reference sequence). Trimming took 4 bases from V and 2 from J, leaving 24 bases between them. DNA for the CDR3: TGTGCCAGCAGCTCCCACTACCTGATCAGGGGAGGGTCCAAAAACATTCAGTACTTC. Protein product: CASSSHYLIRGGSKNIQYF.

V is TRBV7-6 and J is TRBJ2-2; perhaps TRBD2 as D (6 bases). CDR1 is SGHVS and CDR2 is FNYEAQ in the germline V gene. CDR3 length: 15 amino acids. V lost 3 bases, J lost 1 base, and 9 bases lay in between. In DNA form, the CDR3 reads TGTGCCAGCAGCTTTCGGGAGATGAACACCGGGGAGCTGTTTTTT. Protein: CASSFREMNTGELFF.

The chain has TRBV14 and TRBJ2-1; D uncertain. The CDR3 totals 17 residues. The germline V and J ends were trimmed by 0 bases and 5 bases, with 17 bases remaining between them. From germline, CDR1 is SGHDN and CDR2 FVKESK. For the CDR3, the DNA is TGTGCCAGCAGCCAAGATGTAGCCATTCAACTCAACAATGAGCAGTTCTTC. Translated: CASSQDVAIQLNNEQFF.

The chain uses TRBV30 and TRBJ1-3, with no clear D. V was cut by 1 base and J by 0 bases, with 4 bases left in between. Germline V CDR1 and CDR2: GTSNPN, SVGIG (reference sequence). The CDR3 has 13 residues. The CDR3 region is CAWSGSSGNTIYF. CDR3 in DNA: TGTGCCTGGAGTGGGAGCTCTGGAAACACCATATATTTT.

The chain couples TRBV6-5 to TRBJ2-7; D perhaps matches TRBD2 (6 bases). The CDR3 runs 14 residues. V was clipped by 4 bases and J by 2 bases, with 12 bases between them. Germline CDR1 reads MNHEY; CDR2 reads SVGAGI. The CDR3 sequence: CASSSPRDTYEQYF. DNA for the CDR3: TGTGCCAGCAGTTCCCCGCGGGATACCTACGAGCAGTACTTC.

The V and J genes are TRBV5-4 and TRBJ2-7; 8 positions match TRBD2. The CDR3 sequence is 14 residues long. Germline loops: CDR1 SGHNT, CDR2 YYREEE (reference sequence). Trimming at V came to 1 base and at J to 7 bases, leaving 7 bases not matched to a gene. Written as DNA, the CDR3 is TGTGCCAGCAGCTTGAAGCGGGAGACGGGTGAGCAGTACTTC. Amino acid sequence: CASSLKRETGEQYF.

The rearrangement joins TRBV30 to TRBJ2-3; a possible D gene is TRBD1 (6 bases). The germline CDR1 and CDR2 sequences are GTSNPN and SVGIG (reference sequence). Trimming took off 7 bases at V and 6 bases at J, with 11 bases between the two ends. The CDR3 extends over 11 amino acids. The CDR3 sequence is CASPRGDTQYF. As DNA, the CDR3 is TGTGCCTCACCTAGGGGGGATACGCAGTATTTT.

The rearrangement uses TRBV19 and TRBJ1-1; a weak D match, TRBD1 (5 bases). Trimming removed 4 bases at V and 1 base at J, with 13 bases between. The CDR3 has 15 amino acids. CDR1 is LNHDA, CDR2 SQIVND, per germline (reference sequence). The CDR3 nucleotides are TGTGCCAGTAGTAGGCCCGGACACTCGAACACTGAAGCTTTCTTT. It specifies CASSRPGHSNTEAFF.

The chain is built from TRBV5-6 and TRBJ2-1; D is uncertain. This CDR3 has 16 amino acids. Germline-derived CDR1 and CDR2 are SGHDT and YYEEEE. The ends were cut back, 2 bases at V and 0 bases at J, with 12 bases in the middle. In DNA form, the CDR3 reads TGTGCCAGCAGCTTTAATCGGCAGCACTCCTACAATGAGCAGTTCTTC. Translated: CASSFNRQHSYNEQFF.

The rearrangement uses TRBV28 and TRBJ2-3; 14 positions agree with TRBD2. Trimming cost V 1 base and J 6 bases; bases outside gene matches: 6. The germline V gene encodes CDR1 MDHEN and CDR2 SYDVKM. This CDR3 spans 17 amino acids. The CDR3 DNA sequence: TGTGCCAGCAGTTTATCCGGGACTAGCGGGAGCCAGGATACGCAGTATTTT. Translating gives CASSLSGTSGSQDTQYF.

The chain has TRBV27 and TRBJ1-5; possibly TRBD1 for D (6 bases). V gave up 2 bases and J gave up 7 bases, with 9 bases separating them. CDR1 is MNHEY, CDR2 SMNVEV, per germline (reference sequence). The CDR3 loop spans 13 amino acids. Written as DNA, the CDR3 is TGTGCCAGCAGTTTAGGGGGCCAGCAGCCCCAGCATTTT. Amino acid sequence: CASSLGGQQPQHF.

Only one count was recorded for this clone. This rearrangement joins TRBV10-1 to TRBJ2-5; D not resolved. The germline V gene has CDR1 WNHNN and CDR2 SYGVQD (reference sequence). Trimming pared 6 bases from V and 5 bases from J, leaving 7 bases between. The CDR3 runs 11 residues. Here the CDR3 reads CASRNGETQYF. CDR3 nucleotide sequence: TGCGCCAGCAGAAATGGGGAGACCCAGTACTTC.

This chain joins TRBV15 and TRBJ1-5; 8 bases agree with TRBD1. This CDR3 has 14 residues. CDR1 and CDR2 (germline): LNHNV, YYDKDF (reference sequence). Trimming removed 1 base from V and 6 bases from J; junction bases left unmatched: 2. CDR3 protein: CATSRAGGGQPQHF. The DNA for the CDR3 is TGTGCCACCAGCAGAGCAGGGGGCGGTCAGCCCCAGCATTTT.

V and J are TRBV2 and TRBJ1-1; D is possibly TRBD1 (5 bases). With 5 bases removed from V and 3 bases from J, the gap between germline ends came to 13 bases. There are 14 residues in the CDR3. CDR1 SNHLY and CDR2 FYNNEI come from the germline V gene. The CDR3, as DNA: TGTGCCAGCAGTTGGACACCGCGATACACTGAAGCTTTCTTT. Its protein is CASSWTPRYTEAFF.

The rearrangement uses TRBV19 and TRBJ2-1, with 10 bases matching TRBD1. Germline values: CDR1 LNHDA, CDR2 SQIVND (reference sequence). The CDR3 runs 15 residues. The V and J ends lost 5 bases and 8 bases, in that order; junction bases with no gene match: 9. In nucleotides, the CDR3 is TGTGCCAGTAGTGCCCGGGACAGGGGATACGATGAGCAGTTCTTC. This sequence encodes CASSARDRGYDEQFF.

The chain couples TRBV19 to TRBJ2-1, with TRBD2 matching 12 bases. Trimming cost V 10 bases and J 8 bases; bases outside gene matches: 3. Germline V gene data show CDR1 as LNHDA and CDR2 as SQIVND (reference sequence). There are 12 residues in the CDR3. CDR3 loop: CATRLAGDEQFF. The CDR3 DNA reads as TGTGCCACTCGACTAGCGGGAGATGAGCAGTTCTTC.

CDR3 residues: CAIKAGGIATEAFF. In DNA, the CDR3 is TGTGCCATCAAAGCAGGGGGTATTGCCACTGAAGCTTTCTTT. This chain joins TRBV10-3 and TRBJ1-1; 7 nucleotides align to TRBD1. J lost 4 bases, V lost 7 bases, and 9 bases had no gene match. This CDR3 spans 14 amino acids. Germline V lookup: CDR1 ENHRY, CDR2 SYGVKD.

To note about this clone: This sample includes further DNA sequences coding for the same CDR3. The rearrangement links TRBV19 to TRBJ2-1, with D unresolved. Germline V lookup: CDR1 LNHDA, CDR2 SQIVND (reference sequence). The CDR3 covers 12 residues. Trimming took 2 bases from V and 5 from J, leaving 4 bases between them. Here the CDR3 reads CASSIRDNEQFF. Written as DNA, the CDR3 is TGTGCCAGTAGTATAAGGGACAATGAGCAGTTCTTC. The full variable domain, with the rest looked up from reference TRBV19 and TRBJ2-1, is DGGITQSPKYLFRKEGQNVTLSCEQNLNHDAMYWYRQDPGQGLRLIYYSQIVNDFQKGDIAEGYSVSREKKESFPLTVTSAQKNPTAFYLCASSIRDNEQFFGPGTRLTVL.